This record covers a single T cell receptor (beta chain). This entry is derived from a study of blood T cell repertoires in COVID-19. Background on the study: Sources were T cells, B-cell-depleted T cells, or PBMCs; the material itself was cDNA or gDNA.

How the authors handled the data: Reference gene primer amplification gave estimated nucleated cell counts. The protocol was immunoSEQ multiplex PCR, while the TCRdb copy is restricted to in-frame clones and leaves out a portion. From that table come the V and J calls and clone size; the DNA was used to work out D and trimming. The table records 200,000 to 250,000 clones, 75% to 85% of them present only once. Per germline, CDR1 SGHDN and CDR2 FVKESK. V lost 1 base to trimming and J lost 4 bases; unmatched junction nucleotides: 7. CDR3 size: 17 residues. Seattle-derived patients entered the study during active infection and were followed longitudinally.

Sequenced material: peripheral blood. The TCR was taken from a woman in her 30s with COVID-19, enrolled during active disease. The genes are TRBV14 and TRBJ1-1; 12 bases fit TRBD1. The chain's CDR3 is CASSQVPGQGAGTEAFF. As DNA, the CDR3 is TGTGCCAGCAGCCAAGTCCCGGGACAGGGGGCTGGCACTGAAGCTTTCTTT. Full variable domain (missing parts from reference TRBV14 and TRBJ1-1): EAGVTQFPSHSVIEKGQTVTLRCDPISGHDNLYWYRRVMGKEIKFLLHFVKESKQDESGMPNNRFLAERTGGTYSTLKVQPAELEDSGVYFCASSQVPGQGAGTEAFFGQGTRLTVV.